The rows below give T cell receptor beta chains drawn from one sample of a study of blood T cell repertoires in COVID-19. Profiled with immunoSEQ multiplex PCR; TCRdb holds only in-frame clones, not every one. The table has 150,000 to 200,000 clones, 70% to 90% seen once. The specimen was peripheral blood. The receptors stem from a human donor in a cohort sampled during active COVID-19. The CDR3 runs from the conserved cysteine through the conserved F or W. Fields, in order: D gene, J gene, V gene, clone size, CDR3 DNA, CDR3 protein. The D gene is left open where the match is weak. The size of a clone is reported for some rows only, either as once, few or many, or as a class for expanded clones.

>TRBD1|TRBJ2-4|TRBV19|once
TGTGCCAGTAGCTGGGACAGGCTCCCGGGGAACATTCAGTACTTC
CASSWDRLPGNIQYF
>.|TRBJ2-7|TRBV27|.
TGTGCCAGCAGTTTCAGCGGGGACATCCCTTTTTACGAGCAGTACTTC
CASSFSGDIPFYEQYF
>TRBD1|TRBJ1-1|TRBV28|.
TGTGCCAGCAGTCCTTGGACAGGGGGGTGGAACACTGAAGCTTTCTTT
CASSPWTGGWNTEAFF
>TRBD2|TRBJ2-7|TRBV9|.
TGTGCCAGCAGCGTAGCCGGGAGCGGGGGTTACGAGCAGTACTTC
CASSVAGSGGYEQYF
>.|TRBJ2-7|TRBV27|.
TGTGCCAGCAGTTTATCCTCCCAGGGCCCCTACGAGCAGTACTTC
CASSLSSQGPYEQYF
>.|TRBJ2-2|TRBV9|.
TGTGCCAGCAGCCCCGAGTTGTTCACCGGGGAGCTGTTTTTT
CASSPELFTGELFF
>.|TRBJ2-1|TRBV6-2/TRBV6-3|.
TGTGCCAGCAGTGACTACAGGTTAGGGATGGGTGAGCAGTTCTTC
CASSDYRLGMGEQFF
>TRBD1|TRBJ2-4|TRBV5-1|.
TGCGCCAGCAGCTTGACCCCCCGGACAGGGGGCGATCAGTACTTC
CASSLTPRTGGDQYF
>TRBD2|TRBJ2-1|TRBV6-4|.
TGTGCCAGCAGTCCCGGGACTAGCGGCAATGAGCAGTTCTTC
CASSPGTSGNEQFF
>TRBD2|TRBJ2-5|TRBV14|.
TGTGCCAGCAGCAGTAGAGCGGGAGTCTGGGAGACCCAGTACTTC
CASSSRAGVWETQYF
>TRBD1|TRBJ1-2|TRBV5-5|few
TGTGCCAGCAGCTTGGAGTTATCAGGGACAGGGATTGGCTACACCTTC
CASSLELSGTGIGYTF
>.|TRBJ1-4|TRBV2|.
TGTGCCAGCAGTCAACTGGGGGGAGCTAATGAAAAACTGTTTTTT
CASSQLGGANEKLFF
>TRBD1|TRBJ1-5|TRBV19|.
TGTGCCAGTAGTATTTCGACAGGGGTTCAGCCCCAGCATTTT
CASSISTGVQPQHF
>.|TRBJ1-6|TRBV6-1|few
TGTGCCAGCAGTGCGCTTCGGGGGGCGAAAAATTCACCCCTCCACTTT
CASSALRGAKNSPLHF
>.|TRBJ2-7|TRBV28|.
TGTGCCAGCAGTAGCCTCAGGGTTGGGATAGGATACGAGCAGTACTTC
CASSSLRVGIGYEQYF
>TRBD2|TRBJ2-1|TRBV29-1|.
TGCAGCGTTGATATTCGGCGGGCGGGAGAAACCCACAATGAGCAGTTCTTC
CSVDIRRAGETHNEQFF
>.|TRBJ2-2|TRBV27|once
TGTGCCAGCAGTTTATTTGATTGGGGGGTCACCGGGGAGCTGTTTTTT
CASSLFDWGVTGELFF
>.|TRBJ2-1|TRBV27|.
TGTGCCAGCAAGTGGGCCCAGACCTACAATGAGCAGTTCTTC
CASKWAQTYNEQFF
>TRBD1|TRBJ2-5|TRBV19|.
TGTGCCAGTAGTGTCGTATGGACAGGGGGGGAGACCCAGTACTTC
CASSVVWTGGETQYF
>.|TRBJ1-3|TRBV19|.
TGTGCCAGTAGGACAGCCTTCTCTGGAAACACCATATATTTT
CASRTAFSGNTIYF
>.|TRBJ2-1|TRBV19|.
TGTGCCAGTAGTTTTCAGGGCCACTACAATGAGCAGTTCTTC
CASSFQGHYNEQFF
>TRBD2|TRBJ2-7|TRBV13|.
TGTGCCAGCGTGGGGAGGGCCTCCTACGAGCAGTACTTC
CASVGRASYEQYF
>TRBD2|TRBJ2-3|TRBV11-2|.
TGTGCCAGCAGCTCTGGCTGGGGGGGTGGAGATACGCAGTATTTT
CASSSGWGGGDTQYF
>.|TRBJ2-1|TRBV7-2|few
TGTGCCAGCATCTCTTATGGGGGGAATGAGCAGTTCTTC
CASISYGGNEQFF
>.|TRBJ2-6|TRBV6-5|many
TGTGCCAGCAATCCCCGGTCGTCTGGGGCCAACGTCCTGACTTTC
CASNPRSSGANVLTF
>.|TRBJ1-4|TRBV7-2|.
TGTGCCAGCAGCCCCCAGGGCCTAGTCGGGGAAAAACTGTTTTTT
CASSPQGLVGEKLFF
>.|TRBJ2-2|TRBV18|.
TGTGCCAGCTCACTCGAGACACACACGATGGTCGGGGAGCTGTTTTTT
CASSLETHTMVGELFF
>.|TRBJ2-1|TRBV18|.
TGTGCCAGCTCACCACCAATCTCGGGGGAGGCTGAGCAGTTCTTC
CASSPPISGEAEQFF
>.|TRBJ1-2|TRBV18|.
TGTGCCAGCTCACCCCCGGGAGACCTAAGTGGCTACACCTTC
CASSPPGDLSGYTF
>.|TRBJ1-1|TRBV7-8|.
TGTGCCAGCAGCTCCCGACAGAAAAGATTGAACACTGAAGCTTTCTTT
CASSSRQKRLNTEAFF
>TRBD1|TRBJ1-5|TRBV3-1/TRBV3-2|.
TGTGCCAGCAGCCACGGGACAGTCTTTAGCAATCAGCCCCAGCATTTT
CASSHGTVFSNQPQHF
>TRBD2|TRBJ2-3|TRBV4-3|once
TGCGCCAGCAGCCAAGGGGTCCGTCGGGAGGCAGCAGATACGCAGTATTTT
CASSQGVRREAADTQYF
>.|TRBJ2-7|TRBV27|.
TGTGCCAGCAGCAAGGACAGGGACTACTACGAGCAGTACTTC
CASSKDRDYYEQYF
>.|TRBJ2-1|TRBV30|.
TGTGCCTGGAGTCGCCCGAGCTCCTACAATGAGCAGTTCTTC
CAWSRPSSYNEQFF
>.|TRBJ2-7|TRBV29-1|.
TGCAGCGTTGAAGGAGGTTCCCCCTACGAGCAGTACTTC
CSVEGGSPYEQYF
>TRBD2|TRBJ2-7|TRBV6-2/TRBV6-3|.
TGTGCCAGCAGTTACCCGACTAGCGGGGGCGCTTCCTACGAGCAGTACTTC
CASSYPTSGGASYEQYF
>.|TRBJ2-2|TRBV5-6|few
TGTGCCAGCAGCCCTGACTACTCGAACACCGGGGAGCTGTTTTTT
CASSPDYSNTGELFF
>.|TRBJ1-6|TRBV28|.
TGTGCCAGCAGCCAGTGGACAGAATATTCACCCCTCCACTTT
CASSQWTEYSPLHF
>TRBD1|TRBJ2-7|TRBV27|.
TGTGCCAGCAGCCTAACGACAGGGGCCGAGCAGTACTTC
CASSLTTGAEQYF
>TRBD2|TRBJ2-1|TRBV29-1|.
TGCAGCGTCGCCGGGACTAGCGGGAGCTACAATGAGCAGTTCTTC
CSVAGTSGSYNEQFF
>.|TRBJ1-6|TRBV7-8|.
TGTGCCAGCAGCTCAGGACAGCCAAATTCACCCCTCCACTTT
CASSSGQPNSPLHF
>.|TRBJ2-7|TRBV10-3|.
TGTGCCATCAGTACCTCTACAGGGAATGACGAGCAGTACTTC
CAISTSTGNDEQYF
>TRBD1|TRBJ2-3|TRBV5-1|.
TGCGCCAGCACCAGGGACAGTGTTGCAGATACGCAGTATTTT
CASTRDSVADTQYF
>TRBD1|TRBJ2-2|TRBV11-3|few
TGTGCCAGCAGCTTAGATCACGGACAGGGAATCACCGGGGAGCTGTTTTTT
CASSLDHGQGITGELFF
>.|TRBJ1-4|TRBV4-1|.
TGCGCCAGCAGCCAGGGCCAGCGGGCTGAAAAACTGTTTTTT
CASSQGQRAEKLFF
>TRBD2|TRBJ2-2|TRBV11-2|.
TGTGCCAGCAGCCCCCGACTAGCGGCTGTGAACACCGGGGAGCTGTTTTTT
CASSPRLAAVNTGELFF
>TRBD1|TRBJ2-7|TRBV5-1|medium-sized
TGCGCCAGCAGCGGTACAGGGGTTGAGGGGCAGTACTTC
CASSGTGVEGQYF
>.|TRBJ2-7|TRBV4-3|.
TGCGCCAGCAGCCAAGTTCTCTACGGAGACTACGAGCAGTACTTC
CASSQVLYGDYEQYF
>.|TRBJ2-2|TRBV19|.
TGTGCCAGTAGTATAAAAGGGGCCGGGGAGCTGTTTTTT
CASSIKGAGELFF
>.|TRBJ1-5|TRBV2|.
TGTGCCAGCACAGGGGTCGTCTTCGGTGGTCAGCCCCAGCATTTT
CASTGVVFGGQPQHF
>.|TRBJ2-5|TRBV5-4|.
TGTGCCAGCAGCTTAACCCGGGACTTAAAAGAAGAGACCCAGTACTTC
CASSLTRDLKEETQYF
>.|TRBJ1-1|TRBV4-1|few
TGCGCCAGCAGCCAGAGTTCACTGAACACTGAAGCTTTCTTT
CASSQSSLNTEAFF
>.|TRBJ2-7|TRBV6-6|.
TGTGCCAGCAGCTACGTCCTTTCCGCCTACGAGCAGTACTTC
CASSYVLSAYEQYF
>TRBD2|TRBJ2-3|TRBV4-3|.
TGCGCCAGCAGCCACTCCCTAGCGGGAGTTTTGACAGATACGCAGTATTTT
CASSHSLAGVLTDTQYF
>TRBD1|TRBJ1-5|TRBV7-2|.
TGTGCCAGCAGCTTCCCAGGGGGCGGTCAGCCCCAGCATTTT
CASSFPGGGQPQHF